This TCR beta chain was profiled in a study of long-term antiretroviral therapy in people with HIV. Notes on the study in general: Increased diversity was seen after ART, yet it remained lower than in transplant donor controls.

In the case of this clone: As yet, its antigen is unknown.

The CDR3 length is 15 residues. Trimming shortened V by 0 bases and J by 6 bases, and 11 bases separated the two germline ends. Germline CDR1 is SGHAT and CDR2 is FQNNGV. This was the immunoSEQ v3.0 assay at survey level. Produced via immunoSEQ multiplex PCR; TCRdb's table is partial and in-frame only. The top ten clones hold roughly 9% of a sample with tens of thousands of clones, 80% to 90% of them seen once. The sample was unsorted PBMCs, taken 3.2 years before starting antiretroviral therapy. The chain joins TRBV11-2 to TRBJ2-2; tentatively, D is TRBD1 (5 bases). This receptor was identified in a man in his fifties with HIV. The CDR3 bases are TGTGCCAGCAGCTTAGATCTCTGGGGCTCCGGGGAGCTGTTTTTT. This encodes CASSLDLWGSGELFF.